A selection of T cell receptor beta chains follows, all from one sample in a study of blood T cell repertoires in COVID-19. Generated by immunoSEQ multiplex PCR, the TCRdb table keeps only in-frame clones and is missing some. The table has about 250,000 clones, 84% seen once; the top ten hold 15% to 19%. The specimen was peripheral blood. All receptors come from a person aged 70 to 85 with COVID-19, enrolled during active disease. The CDR3 runs from the conserved cysteine through the conserved F or W. The order of the fields is V gene, clone size, J gene, D gene, CDR3 protein, CDR3 DNA. The D gene is left open where the match is weak. Size tells how often a clone was seen (once, few, many) or the class of an expanded clone, and some rows leave it out.

TRBV20-1	few	TRBJ1-5	-	CSASSGARVYSNQPQHF	TGCAGTGCTAGTAGCGGGGCGCGGGTTTATAGCAATCAGCCCCAGCATTTT
TRBV4-1	once	TRBJ2-5	-	CASSPQATSLQETQYF	TGCGCCAGCAGCCCACAAGCGACTAGTTTACAAGAGACCCAGTACTTC
TRBV6-6	-	TRBJ2-5	TRBD1	CASSYTSGTGEETQYF	TGTGCCAGCAGTTACACCTCCGGGACAGGTGAAGAGACCCAGTACTTC
TRBV7-2	-	TRBJ2-3	TRBD1	CASSLAYRGLPSTDTQYF	TGTGCCAGCAGCTTAGCGTACAGGGGGCTCCCCAGCACAGATACGCAGTATTTT
TRBV7-9	-	TRBJ2-7	TRBD1	CASSSDRVPFSYEQYF	TGTGCCAGCAGCTCGGACAGGGTCCCCTTCTCCTACGAGCAGTACTTC
TRBV9	-	TRBJ2-1	-	CASSVVSDEQFF	TGTGCCAGCAGCGTAGTGAGTGATGAGCAGTTCTTC
TRBV19	-	TRBJ2-1	TRBD1	CASSTQGQGSGQFF	TGTGCCAGTAGTACCCAGGGACAGGGTTCGGGGCAGTTCTTC
TRBV14	-	TRBJ2-5	TRBD2	CASSHLTSRQETQYF	TGTGCCAGCAGCCACCTGACTAGCCGCCAAGAGACCCAGTACTTC
TRBV5-6	-	TRBJ2-2	TRBD2	CASSHSGRAYTGELFF	TGTGCCAGCAGCCATAGCGGGAGGGCCTACACCGGGGAGCTGTTTTTT
TRBV21-1	-	TRBJ2-1	-	CASRRLSNRNEQFF	TGTGCCAGCCGGAGACTCTCAAATCGGAATGAGCAGTTCTTC
TRBV12-3/TRBV12-4	-	TRBJ2-7	TRBD1	CASSLGQGKYF	TGTGCCAGCAGTTTGGGACAGGGGAAGTACTTC
TRBV6-5	-	TRBJ1-5	TRBD1	CASRDRQGARQPQHF	TGTGCCAGCAGGGATCGACAGGGGGCGAGGCAGCCCCAGCATTTT
TRBV5-6	-	TRBJ2-3	TRBD2	CASSFSGRTDTQYF	TGTGCCAGCAGCTTTAGCGGGAGGACAGATACGCAGTATTTT
TRBV27	-	TRBJ2-3	TRBD2	CASSPFYRGLAGAEDTQYF	TGTGCCAGCAGTCCGTTTTACCGGGGACTAGCGGGAGCAGAGGATACGCAGTATTTT
TRBV28	-	TRBJ1-3	TRBD1	CASSLYGTGDTGNTIYF	TGTGCCAGCAGTTTATACGGGACAGGGGATACTGGAAACACCATATATTTT
TRBV5-6	once	TRBJ1-3	-	CASSPRGGSGNTIYF	TGTGCCAGCAGCCCGAGGGGGGGCTCTGGAAACACCATATATTTT